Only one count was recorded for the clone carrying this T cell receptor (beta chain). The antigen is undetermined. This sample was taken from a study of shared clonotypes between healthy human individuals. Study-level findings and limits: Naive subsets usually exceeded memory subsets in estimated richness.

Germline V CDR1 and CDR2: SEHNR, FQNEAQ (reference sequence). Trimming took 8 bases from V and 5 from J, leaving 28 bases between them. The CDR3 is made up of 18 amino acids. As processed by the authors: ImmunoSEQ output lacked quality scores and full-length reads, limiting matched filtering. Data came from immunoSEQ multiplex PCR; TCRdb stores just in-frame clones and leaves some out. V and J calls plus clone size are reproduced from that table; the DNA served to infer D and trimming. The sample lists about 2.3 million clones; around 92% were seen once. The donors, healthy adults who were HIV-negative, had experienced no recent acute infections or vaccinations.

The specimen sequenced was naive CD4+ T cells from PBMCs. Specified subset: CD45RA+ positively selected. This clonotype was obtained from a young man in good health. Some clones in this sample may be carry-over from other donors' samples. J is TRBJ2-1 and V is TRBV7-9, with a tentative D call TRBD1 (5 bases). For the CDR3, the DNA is TGTGCCAGCTCGGCCACTAACCCTTCCAGGGCTGGGGACAATGAGCAGTTCTTC. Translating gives CASSATNPSRAGDNEQFF.